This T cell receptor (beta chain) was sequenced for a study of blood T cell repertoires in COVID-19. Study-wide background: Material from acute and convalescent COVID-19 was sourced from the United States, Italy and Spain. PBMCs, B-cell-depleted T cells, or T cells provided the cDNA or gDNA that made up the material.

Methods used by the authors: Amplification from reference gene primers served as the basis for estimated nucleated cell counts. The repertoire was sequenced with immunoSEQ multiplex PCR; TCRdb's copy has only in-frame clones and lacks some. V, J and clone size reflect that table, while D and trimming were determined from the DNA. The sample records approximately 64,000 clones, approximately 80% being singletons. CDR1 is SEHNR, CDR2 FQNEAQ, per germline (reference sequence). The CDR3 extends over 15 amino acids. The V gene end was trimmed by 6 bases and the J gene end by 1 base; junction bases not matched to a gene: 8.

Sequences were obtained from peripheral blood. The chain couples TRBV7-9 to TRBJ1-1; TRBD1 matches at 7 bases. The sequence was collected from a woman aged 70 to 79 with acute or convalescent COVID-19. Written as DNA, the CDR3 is TGTGCCAGCAGTAGAGGGACAGTTCAGAACACTGAAGCTTTCTTT. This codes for CASSRGTVQNTEAFF.